This passage covers 10 T cell receptor beta chains from one sample sequenced in a study of graft-versus-host responses after intestinal transplantation. Method: immunoSEQ multiplex PCR; TCRdb's copy keeps in-frame clones and lacks some. This sample yields 95,000 to 110,000 clones, of which roughly 89% are seen a single time; over 0.55% belongs to the top ten. Antigens of these TCRs are unknown. The sample here was unstimulated CD4+ T cells sorted from spleen or lymph node cells, taken before transplant. Receptor source: a human donor who was the organ donor for an intestinal transplant.

CDR3 region: CASSVEGQGLNSPLHF. The CDR3 DNA reads as TGTGCCAGCAGCGTAGAAGGACAGGGCTTAAATTCACCCCTCCACTTT. V and J are TRBV9 and TRBJ1-6; 8 bases fit TRBD1. This CDR3 contains 16 residues. The germline CDR1 and CDR2 sequences are SGDLS and YYNGEE. Trimming removed 0 bases from V and 7 bases from J; junction bases left unmatched: 6.

The V and J genes are TRBV19 and TRBJ1-5; 7 positions agree with TRBD1. Germline V gene data show CDR1 as LNHDA and CDR2 as SQIVND (reference sequence). The V segment lost 1 base and the J segment 6 bases; nucleotides outside the gene matches: 3. The CDR3 consists of 14 residues. The CDR3 loop is CASSIARGRQPQHF. Written as DNA, the CDR3 is TGTGCCAGTAGTATAGCGAGGGGGCGTCAGCCCCAGCATTTT.

Only one count was recorded for this clone. The V gene is TRBV5-5, the J gene TRBJ2-4; D gene unclear. The CDR3 is made up of 18 amino acids. From germline, CDR1 is SGHKS and CDR2 YYEKEE (reference sequence). V lost 0 bases and J lost 0, with 16 bases in between. The CDR3 bases are TGTGCCAGCAGCTTGGAGCCGACAAACCGTCTAGCCAAAAACATTCAGTACTTC. This sequence encodes CASSLEPTNRLAKNIQYF.

The chain is built from TRBV9 and TRBJ2-3, with 9 bases that match TRBD2. This CDR3 is built from 15 residues. CDR1 SGDLS and CDR2 YYNGEE come from the germline V gene. The trim removed 3 bases at V and 1 base at J, leaving 3 bases unmatched. CDR3 coding DNA: TGTGCCAGCAGCGGAACTAGCGGGCGCACAGATACGCAGTATTTT. It yields the protein CASSGTSGRTDTQYF.

The chain employs TRBV10-2 and TRBJ1-5; D not resolved. The germline V gene encodes CDR1 WSHSY and CDR2 SAAADI. Trimming pared 4 bases from V and 3 bases from J, leaving 7 bases between. The CDR3 runs 13 residues. CDR3 coding DNA: TGCGCCAGCAGTGGCGGGGTCAATCAGCCCCAGCATTTT. Amino acid sequence: CASSGGVNQPQHF.

This clone has a handful of counts. The CDR3 DNA follows: TGTGCCAGCAGCTCGGGACAGTCCTTGTGGGAGCAGTACTTC. Translating gives CASSSGQSLWEQYF. The chain recombines TRBV11-3 with TRBJ2-7, with 7 bases fitting TRBD1. V lost 4 bases to trimming and J lost 7 bases; unmatched junction nucleotides: 10. Germline lookup yields CDR1 SGHNT and CDR2 YENEEA. CDR3 length: 14 amino acids.

This chain links TRBV7-2 with TRBJ2-1, with D uncertain. Trimming cost V 3 bases and J 0 bases, with 12 bases left between them. Germline V lookup: CDR1 SGHTA, CDR2 FQGNSA. This CDR3 contains 16 residues. In DNA form, the CDR3 reads TGTGCCAGCAGCTTGACGACCGTCTTCTCCTACAATGAGCAGTTCTTC. Its protein product is CASSLTTVFSYNEQFF.

This clone was recorded a few times. The gene calls are TRBV2 and TRBJ2-2, with 8 nucleotides matching TRBD1. Losses at the gene ends were 6 bases for V and 1 base for J; bases not matched to a gene: 16. Germline V gene sequence: CDR1 SNHLY, CDR2 FYNNEI. The CDR3 sequence is 19 residues long. This CDR3 is CASSVDRGTIRGNTGELFF. The CDR3, as DNA: TGTGCCAGCAGCGTAGACAGGGGAACGATCCGGGGGAACACCGGGGAGCTGTTTTTT.

This chain links TRBV11-3 with TRBJ1-1, with D possibly being TRBD1 (5 bases). The V gene lost 1 base and the J gene lost 1 base, with 10 bases spanning the gap. Per the germline V gene, CDR1 is SGHNT and CDR2 is YENEEA. The CDR3 loop spans 15 amino acids. CDR3 in amino acids: CASSLVQGRNTEAFF. DNA of the CDR3: TGTGCCAGCAGCTTAGTCCAGGGTAGGAACACTGAAGCTTTCTTT.

J is TRBJ2-3 and V is TRBV6-1; 10 bases match TRBD2. Germline V gene sequence: CDR1 MNHNS, CDR2 SASEGT. Trimming removed 8 bases from V and 5 bases from J; junction bases left unmatched: 10. There are 15 residues in the CDR3. Written as DNA, the CDR3 is TGTGCCAGCTTTTCCGGGACTAGCGTTGTAGATACGCAGTATTTT. As protein: CASFSGTSVVDTQYF.